The entry that follows covers one T cell receptor beta chain sequence. The antigen remains undetermined. These data originate in a study of cytomegalovirus exposure and HLA in healthy donors. Some clones are missing from TCRdb's copy, which holds only in-frame ones; the method was immunoSEQ multiplex PCR. The profile shows 90,000 or so clones, 85% of them singletons. Whole-study findings and limits: A few CMV-associated chains were confirmed in vitro to be specific for CMV antigens. Published work reported that the classifier diagnosed cytomegalovirus status with high specificity and sensitivity. Cytomegalovirus-associated status was assigned to more than 150 TCR beta chains.

Trimming took 7 bases from V and 8 from J, leaving 17 bases between them. Germline V CDR1 and CDR2: SGHAT, FQNNGV. The CDR3 contains 13 residues. The receptor's source is a man between 18 and 29 years old in good health and CMV-seropositive. The sequencing sample was made of PBMCs. The V and J genes are TRBV11-2 and TRBJ1-1; D remains unclear. DNA for the CDR3: TGTGCCAGCACTTTTCAAAACGGGGTAGAAGCTTTCTTT. Its protein is CASTFQNGVEAFF. The full variable domain, in which reference TRBV11-2 and TRBJ1-1 provide the parts outside the CDR3, is EAGVAQSPRYKIIEKRQSVAFWCNPISGHATLYWYQQILGQGPKLLIQFQNNGVVDDSQLPKDRFSAERLKGVDSTLKIQPAKLEDSAVYLCASTFQNGVEAFFGQGTRLTVV.